This T cell receptor beta chain comes out of a study of T-cell memory formation after mild COVID-19. In its sample, this clonotype was seen a few times. Its antigen is still unknown. Constant-segment primers served in 5'RACE that generated TCR alpha and TCR beta cDNA libraries bearing sample barcodes and UMIs. Via MiXCR, TCRdb re-called the 5' RACE reads, giving one row per CDR3 protein. The repertoire includes around 300,000 distinct CDR3 sequences, roughly an eighth of them detected once, and 21% sits in the top ten. Study results and limitations: Cross-reactive memory appears to have joined, as suggested by some responding clones showing up in pre-infection memory.

The CDR3 spans 14 residues. Between the trimmed V and J ends, which lost 6 bases and 3 bases, there was a span of 12 bases. Sequenced: PBMCs or a T cell subset sorted from them (not recorded which). The rearrangement joins TRBV12-3 or TRBV12-4 to TRBJ1-5, with D perhaps matching TRBD1 (6 bases). The source of this sequence is a man aged 18-30 years who had mild COVID-19 (a few samples of this study predate the infection). Cell type and time point are not known. The CDR3 protein is CASRVTGANQPQHF. CDR3 nucleotides: TGTGCCAGCAGAGTGACAGGAGCCAATCAGCCCCAGCATTTT.